The subject of this entry is one T cell receptor (beta chain). Its antigen has not been determined. The input lacks base qualities; no much larger clone sits a single base away. The data are from a study of T cell changes during pregnancy in multiple sclerosis (dated by TCRdb to between 2018 and 2020). In the study overall: The study examined how the T cell repertoire changed over the course of pregnancy in women with multiple sclerosis.

The method behind the library was the immunoSEQ multiplex PCR assay. In TCRdb, the immuneACCESS table is reduced to in-frame sequences with V and J assigned. These tables do not hold every clone; where another copy was compared, an unresolved V gene accounts for under half, and the others remain unexplained. Recorded for this sample are 50,000 to 60,000 clones; about 90% of them occurred a single time. The top ten clones comprise approximately 0.69% of the sample. The CDR3 sequence holds 14 residues, the cysteine and phenylalanine included. The sequence is cut down to CDR3 DNA, 42 bases in frame from base 1. V and J lose 2 bases and 6 bases, and a span of 11 bases separates them. The germline V gene specifies KGHSH as CDR1 and LQKENI as CDR2.

Sequencing used CD4+ T cells from peripheral blood mononuclear cells, obtained in the first trimester of pregnancy. The rearrangement joined TRBV18 to TRBJ2-1; TRBD1 is possibly the D segment (6 matching bases). The source is a female donor with multiple sclerosis, enrolled in a pregnancy study. The sequenced DNA is TGTGCCAGCTCACCAATTGGACAGCGCAATGAGCAGTTCTTC. This encodes CASSPIGQRNEQFF.